This TCR beta chain was sequenced for a study of T-cell reconstitution after alpha-beta-depleted transplantation in children. Broader study findings: It was newly produced T cells that mostly accounted for T-cell counts and diversity one year after transplant. Several hundred expanded graft clones reportedly were the source of alpha-beta T cells about two months after transplant.

CDR3 length equals 16 residues. Germline V lookup: CDR1 PRHDT, CDR2 FYEKMQ (reference sequence). Losses at the gene ends were 5 bases for V and 3 bases for J; bases not matched to a gene: 8. The TCRbeta library was prepared with unique molecular identifiers. TCRdb re-analysed the PCR reads in MiXCR, keeping a single row per CDR3 protein. The table includes fewer than 700,000 distinct CDR3 sequences, roughly 24% detected once. This clonotype showed up just a few times. Its specificity is not known. The sequence was collected from a boy in the first two years of life who had a stem cell transplant for acute myeloid leukemia, so the T cells may come from the graft donor. Sequenced material: PBMCs, mostly from graft donor cells, taken 360 days after TCRalphabeta/CD19-depleted stem cell transplant. The chain joins TRBV13 to TRBJ2-1, with 9 positions matching TRBD1. The CDR3 bases are TGTGCCAGCAGCGCCACCGGGACAGGGAGCTACAATGAGCAGTTCTTC. Its translation: CASSATGTGSYNEQFF.